The T cell receptor (beta chain) under discussion was sequenced for a study of cytomegalovirus exposure and HLA in healthy donors. A multiplex PCR was run with 60 Vbeta primers and 13 Jbeta primers. Assay used: immunoSEQ multiplex PCR; TCRdb lists only in-frame clones, some missing. The data show around 41,000 clones, 60% to 75% seen once. This CDR3 contains 14 residues. CDR1 is SGDLS, CDR2 YYNGEE, per germline. The V gene lost 0 bases and the J gene lost 6 bases, with 12 bases spanning the gap. The J gene is TRBJ1-2, the V gene TRBV9; no clear D. Sequenced: PBMCs. The receptor's source is a man aged 35 to 55 in good health and CMV-seronegative. The CDR3 here is CASSVDGTVNGYTF. In DNA form, the CDR3 reads TGTGCCAGCAGCGTAGACGGTACAGTGAATGGCTACACCTTC.